This TCR beta chain came from a study of T cells expressing NK-cell markers. Whole-study context: From sorted CD3+CD56+NKG2C+, CD3+CD56+NKG2C- and CD3+CD56-NKG2C+ T cells came the TCR beta repertoires.

Scientists made TCR beta cDNA using 5'RACE template switching with UMIs. No DNA is given; TCRdb re-called the 5' RACE reads and lists each CDR3 protein once. The listing records about 260,000 distinct CDR3 sequences. This CDR3 comprises 16 residues. In regard to this clonotype: What it binds is not known.

Study findings and constraints: One observes that, in several donors, these clonotypes were also the leading ones within the CD3+CD56-NKG2C+ fraction. Unclear, still, was the HCMV specificity of the expanded NKG2C+ T cell clones.

This clonotype was sampled from a woman aged 18-69 years in good health. V usage is TRBV23-1 and J usage is TRBJ2-1; the D gene TCRdb calls, TRBD2, cannot be checked with no DNA. TRBV23-1 is recorded as an ORF, its role being uncertain. The sequenced sample was blood T cells: a sorted CD56 or NKG2C T cell subset, CD4+ or CD8+ T cells, or bulk PBMC T cells (not recorded which). This CDR3 is CASSRGAGGPYNEQFF.